These 15 T cell receptor beta chains were all obtained from the same sample, sequenced in a study of T cells in Graves' hyperthyroidism and ophthalmopathy. Amplification of TCR beta CDR3 regions was performed using RNA transcripts as template. The study used the HTBI primer set for a first-round RT-PCR of the TCR CDR3. One entry per CDR3 protein results from TCRdb running MiXCR on the multiplex PCR reads. The sample has around 100,000 distinct CDR3 sequences, about 50% seen once. The sample consisted of blood. The receptors shown here come from a man aged 35 to 55 with Graves' hyperthyroidism.

This clonotype has a count of ten or more. The J gene is TRBJ2-2, the V gene TRBV4-2; TRBD2 agrees at 13 bases. V lost 4 bases, J lost 6 bases, and 5 bases stayed unmatched. Looked up from germline, CDR1 is LGHNA and CDR2 is YNFKEQ. This CDR3 contains 16 residues. This CDR3 reads CASSPGLAGVAGELFF. The CDR3 region has the DNA TGTGCCAGCAGCCCTGGACTAGCGGGAGTTGCCGGGGAGCTGTTTTTT.

The chain employs TRBV2 and TRBJ2-7, with 7 bases identical to TRBD2. Germline values: CDR1 SNHLY, CDR2 FYNNEI. The CDR3 covers 14 residues. V shed 4 bases, J shed 4 bases, and the junction held 7 bases outside the gene matches. For the CDR3, the DNA is TGTGCCAGCAGTGGAGACGGGGGGAGATACGAGCAGTACTTC. As protein: CASSGDGGRYEQYF.

V and J are TRBV20-1 and TRBJ2-4; 8 positions agree with TRBD2. This CDR3 comprises 17 residues. The germline CDR1 and CDR2 sequences are DFQATT and SNEGSKA (reference sequence). V shed 3 bases, J shed 1 base, and the junction held 11 bases outside the gene matches. The CDR3 loop is CSASGSGGKTAKNIQYF. CDR3 DNA sequence: TGCAGTGCTAGCGGGTCGGGAGGGAAGACGGCCAAAAACATTCAGTACTTC.

The chain couples TRBV2 to TRBJ1-1; TRBD1 aligns across 8 bases. CDR3 length: 17 amino acids. Germline V gives CDR1 SNHLY, CDR2 FYNNEI. V gave up 11 bases and J gave up 4 bases; unmatched junction bases: 21. CDR3 sequence: CAWSLGQGGVLGTEAFF. Here the CDR3 DNA reads TGTGCCTGGAGTCTCGGACAGGGAGGGGTCCTCGGCACTGAAGCTTTCTTT.

The rearrangement uses TRBV25-1 and TRBJ2-5, with 7 bases identical to TRBD2. The germline gives CDR1 MGHDK, CDR2 SYGVNS. The CDR3 is 13 amino acids. The CDR3 region is CAFFVGSGETQYF. The CDR3 bases are TGTGCTTTCTTTGTCGGTAGCGGGGAGACCCAGTACTTC.

V gene TRBV20-1 combines with J gene TRBJ2-5, with 7 bases fitting TRBD2. Per the germline V gene, CDR1 is DFQATT and CDR2 is SNEGSKA (reference sequence). This CDR3 has 12 residues. With 3 bases clipped from V and 5 bases from J, the junction kept 3 bases outside the gene matches. The DNA for the CDR3 is TGCAGTGCTAGTGACGGGGGGGAGACCCAGTACTTC. The encoded protein is CSASDGGETQYF.

As for this clonotype: With a much larger clone just one base away, this may be a read error. This chain uses TRBV6-4 with TRBJ2-7, with D unresolved. With 6 bases removed from V and 7 bases from J, the gap between germline ends came to 13 bases. Germline CDR1 and CDR2: MRHNA and SNTAGT. This CDR3 has 12 amino acids. This chain's CDR3 is CASSKFYNEQYF. The CDR3 DNA is TGTGCCAGCAGCAAGTTTTACAATGAGCAGTACTTC.

The V gene is TRBV29-1, the J gene TRBJ1-1; D remains unclear. The CDR3 spans 12 residues. Germline loops: CDR1 SQVTM, CDR2 ANQGSEA. Trimming removed 8 bases at V and 3 bases at J, with 13 bases between. CDR3 sequence reads: CSSSTWDTEAFF. The CDR3, as DNA: TGCAGCAGTTCCACCTGGGACACTGAAGCTTTCTTT.

In its sample, this clonotype was seen many times. The rearrangement joins TRBV5-1 to TRBJ2-1; 12 bases align to TRBD2. The CDR3 loop spans 16 amino acids. The V gene end was trimmed by 0 bases and the J gene end by 8 bases; junction bases not matched to a gene: 6. Germline V lookup: CDR1 SGHRS, CDR2 YFSETQ. The CDR3 sequence: CASSLVLAGGEDEQFF. The CDR3 DNA follows: TGCGCCAGCAGCTTGGTCCTAGCGGGAGGGGAAGATGAGCAGTTCTTC.

As for this clonotype: One end of the junction is discordant with germline, which a read error may explain. The genes are TRBV9 and TRBJ1-2; D remains unclear. Germline assignment: CDR1 SGDLS and CDR2 YYNGEE. There are 14 residues in the CDR3. This CDR3 reads CVSSVDEVNYGYTF. The CDR3 DNA reads TGTGTCAGCAGCGTAGATGAGGTCAACTATGGCTACACCTTC. The full variable domain, in which reference TRBV9 and TRBJ1-2 provide the parts outside the CDR3, is DSGVTQTPKHLITATGQRVTLRCSPRSGDLSVYWYQQSLDQGLQFLIQYYNGEERAKGNILERFSAQQFPDLHSELNLSSLELGDSALYFCVSSVDEVNYGYTFGSGTRLTVV.

The V call is TRBV2, the J call TRBJ2-7; maybe TRBD2 (6 bases). V lost 5 bases, J lost 3 bases, and 17 bases lay in between. Per germline, CDR1 SNHLY and CDR2 FYNNEI. The CDR3 runs 15 residues. The CDR3 sequence is CASSRSRETYYEQYV. CDR3 DNA: TGTGCCAGCAGTCGATCCCGGGAGACCTACTACGAGCAGTACGTC.

This clonotype has ten or more counts. The CDR3 loop is CASSSRDRGVTEAFF. The CDR3 region has the DNA TGCGCCAGCAGCTCGCGGGACAGGGGAGTCACTGAAGCTTTCTTT. The chain couples TRBV5-1 to TRBJ1-1, with 10 bases aligning to TRBD1. The CDR3 is made up of 15 amino acids. V dropped 3 bases and J dropped 4; count of bases not matched to a gene: 6. From germline, CDR1 is SGHRS and CDR2 YFSETQ.

This clonotype was detected only a few times. The chain uses TRBV12-3 or TRBV12-4 and TRBJ2-2, with a tentative D call TRBD1 (5 bases). Deletions cut 4 bases from V and 2 bases from J, with 11 bases between. CDR3 length: 15 amino acids. The CDR3 here is CASSYQGKNTGELFF. The CDR3, as DNA: TGTGCCAGCAGTTATCAGGGTAAAAACACCGGGGAGCTGTTTTTT.

CDR3 region: CSASGRYQETQYF. The CDR3 region has the DNA TGCAGTGCTAGCGGGAGGTACCAAGAGACCCAGTACTTC. J is TRBJ2-5 and V is TRBV20-1; 7 bases are a match to TRBD2. V gave up 3 bases and J gave up 0 bases; unmatched junction bases: 1. The germline gives CDR1 DFQATT, CDR2 SNEGSKA (reference sequence). The CDR3 spans 13 residues.

This clonotype was picked up many times. The chain is built from TRBV15 and TRBJ2-7, with D maybe TRBD2 (5 bases). The germline CDR1 and CDR2 sequences are LNHNV and YYDKDF (reference sequence). The V and J ends lost 1 base and 2 bases respectively, with 6 bases between them. The CDR3 sequence is 13 residues long. The CDR3 DNA reads as TGTGCCACCAGCAGAGCGGGGACCTACGAGCAGTACTTC. This encodes CATSRAGTYEQYF.